This TCR beta chain came from a study of beta chain features in type 1 diabetes. General observations from the study: TCRB CDR3s were moderately but significantly shorter in Type 1 diabetes patients in all four CD4+ subsets.

This clone appeared a few times. Antigen unknown. The V end lost 6 bases, the J end lost 2 bases, and 17 bases lay between the germline ends. Germline V gives CDR1 MNHNY, CDR2 SVGAGI (reference sequence). The CDR3 spans 15 residues. Expressed TCRB transcripts were sequenced, since all the RNA that had been isolated was reverse transcribed. Sequenced by immunoSEQ multiplex PCR; TCRdb stores in-frame clones only, minus some. In the table there are approximately 150,000 clones, roughly an eighth of which are singletons. The V call is TRBV6-6, the J call TRBJ2-7, with TRBD1 as a possible D gene (6 bases). Input material: central memory CD4+ T cells from blood. The receptor's source is a man aged 18 to 30 with type 1 diabetes. The chain's CDR3 is CASSRPEDRTYEQYF. DNA of the CDR3: TGTGCCAGCAGCCGACCTGAGGACAGAACCTACGAGCAGTACTTC.